The present T cell receptor beta chain was sequenced within a study of vaccination and CD4 T cells after COVID-19. The wider study: The convalescent population consisted of six males and four females, two of whom were of Hispanic ethnicity.

Time point here: late sampling 161 to 241 days after vaccination in a few convalescent patients. Specified treatment: approximately 10-day PBMC culture with coronavirus spike peptide pools or control peptides (ViraFEST assay). Cultured CD4+ T cells had their DNA profiled by the Oncomine TCR Beta short-read assay. TCRdb analysed the PCR reads with MiXCR anew, one entry per CDR3 protein. Here the sample spans tens of thousands of distinct CDR3 sequences, about 35% being singletons. Points on this clonotype: The antigen is unknown.

Source: CD4+ T cells from blood, cultured in vitro, taken about 7 months after SARS-CoV-2 vaccination. The origin of this receptor is a human donor who had recovered from COVID-19.

CDR3 region: CSGNWEADTQYF. The CDR3 coding sequence is TGCAGTGGCAACTGGGAAGCAGATACGCAGTATTTT. The chain combines TRBV29-1 with TRBJ2-3; D unclear. Germline V gene lookup returns CDR1 SQVTM and CDR2 ANQGSEA. This CDR3 region has 12 residues.